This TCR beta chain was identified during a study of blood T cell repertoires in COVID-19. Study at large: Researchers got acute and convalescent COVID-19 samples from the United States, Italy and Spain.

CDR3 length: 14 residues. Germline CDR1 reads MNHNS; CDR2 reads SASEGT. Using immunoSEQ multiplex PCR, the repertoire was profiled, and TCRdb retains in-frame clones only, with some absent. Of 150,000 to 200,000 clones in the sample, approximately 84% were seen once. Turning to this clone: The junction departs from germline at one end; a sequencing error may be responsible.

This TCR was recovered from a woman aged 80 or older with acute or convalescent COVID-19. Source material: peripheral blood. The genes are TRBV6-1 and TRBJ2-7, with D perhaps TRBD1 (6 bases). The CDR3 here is CASSEWDTSDEQYF. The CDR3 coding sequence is TGTGCCAGCAGTGAATGGGACACCTCCGACGAGCAGTACTTC.